Reported below is one T cell receptor (beta chain). Its antigen specificity is not known. Qualities for individual bases were not recorded, and no much larger clone is one base off. The CDR3 contains 14 residues, cysteine and phenylalanine counted. Of the read, only the CDR3 DNA is kept; its 42 bases are in frame from base 1. As encoded in the germline V gene, CDR1 is SGDLS while CDR2 is YYNGEE. Cut back by 0 bases and 4 bases, the V and J ends lie 10 bases apart. Library preparation used the immunoSEQ multiplex PCR assay. Rearranged TCR beta chain sequences were amplified using the hsTCRB Kit according to the manufacturer's protocol. An Illumina MiSeq was used to sequence the TCRB libraries. As for how the authors treated the data: The proprietary platform of the kit vendor was used for demultiplexing, trimming and gene mapping. Here the immuneACCESS table is served through TCRdb, limited to in-frame sequences with V and J called. Missing clones are a known gap in these copies; in checked studies unresolved V genes cover under half, and the rest lacks a known reason. V, J and clone size derive from that table, while D and trimming were established from the DNA sequence. The sample data list some 120,000 clones, and roughly 75% of these were observed just once. 5.5% of the sample is taken by the ten largest.

Per the publication, the time point label means: week 11, during vaccination. Each vaccine dose was 300 ug of a 20-mer mutant IDH1 peptide in Montanide, given subcutaneously with topical imiquimod. Newly diagnosed WHO grade 3 or 4 IDH1-mutant astrocytomas showing loss of nuclear ATRX were present in the donors. The samples were drawn from NOA16, a multicentre, single-arm, open-label phase I trial in Germany that tested a mutant IDH1 peptide vaccine in humans for the first time. Genomic DNA for TCRB sequencing was extracted from EDTA blood using the DNeasy Blood and Tissue Kit. The data originate from a study of a mutant IDH1 vaccine in newly diagnosed glioma (dated by TCRdb to about 2021). In terms of the full investigation: Patients were given eight vaccinations, in weeks 1, 3, 5, 7, 11, 15, 19 and 23, which matched visits V03 through V10. Vaccination started 4-6 weeks after radiotherapy alone, or was given together with temozolomide cycles in the groups whose treatment included chemotherapy. Of the approximately 35 treated patients, 62.5% were male and about 40% were female, and a mean age of roughly 40 years was recorded. Before enrollment, patients had received standard therapy of radiotherapy alone, temozolomide alone, or radiochemotherapy with temozolomide; most received the combination. Peripheral blood samples were drawn at six visits, namely V03 (baseline), V05, V07, V10, V12 and V13. For exploratory analyses, longitudinal TCRB deep sequencing was carried out in about 25 treated patients wherever samples were available. What the work shows at the level of the full study, not this receptor alone: Immune responses induced by the vaccine were seen in over 80% of patients across multiple MHC alleles. PBMC samples for TCRB deep sequencing were selected based on availability. The authors stated that sample limitations prevented analyses of patient blood samples from being reproduced. No apparent relationship was observed between pseudoprogression and alterations in the top peripheral T cell clonotypes detected by TCRB sequencing.

The chain is assembled from TRBV9 and TRBJ1-1; no confident D gene assignment can be made. The sequences come from PBMCs, collected from a glioma patient whose treatment included an IDH1 peptide vaccine. The TCR comes from a man in his forties or fifties with glioma. The DNA sequence is given as TGTGCCAGCAGCGTAGGAGGGATCGGCACTGAAGCTTTCTTT. Its translation is CASSVGGIGTEAFF.